This T cell receptor beta chain emerged from a study of cytomegalovirus exposure and HLA in healthy donors. Vbeta (60) and Jbeta (13) primers were used in the PCR. The data were produced by immunoSEQ multiplex PCR, yet TCRdb's version contains in-frame clones alone and is incomplete. The table includes roughly 120,000 clones, 65% to 75% detected once. Germline loops: CDR1 SGHTA, CDR2 FQGNSA. Trimming stripped 5 bases from V and 0 bases from J, with 14 bases between. The CDR3 extends over 17 amino acids. The V gene is TRBV7-2, the J gene TRBJ1-6; D possibly corresponds to TRBD1 (6 bases). This TCR was sampled from a woman aged 45 to 65 in good health and CMV-seropositive. The sequenced material came from PBMCs. Written as DNA, the CDR3 is TGTGCCAGCAGCCAGGACAGACTGAGCTCCTATAATTCACCCCTCCACTTT. The encoded protein is CASSQDRLSSYNSPLHF.